This T cell receptor (beta chain) was profiled in a study of T cells in Graves' hyperthyroidism and ophthalmopathy. Overall study findings and caveats: The blood repertoire included most of the expanded thyroid clonotypes above 0.001. The model identified upcoming ophthalmopathy a median about 6.5 months ahead of onset.

Each ophthalmopathy patient scored at least 3 on the Clinical Activity Score and at least 4 on NOSPECS grade, with duration under 3 months. This clonotype was seen at least ten times. Its antigen is not identified. The CDR3 extends over 13 amino acids. Looked up from germline, CDR1 is WNHNN and CDR2 is SYGVQD (reference sequence). V was clipped by 4 bases and J by 4 bases, with 10 bases between them. RNA transcripts served as the template for amplifying TCR beta CDR3 regions. Researchers ran a first-round RT-PCR on the TCR CDR3 using the HTBI primer set. Using its own MiXCR run on the multiplex PCR reads, TCRdb lists one record per CDR3 protein. The sample yields under 250,000 distinct CDR3 sequences, about 25% seen once.

This TCR was recovered from a woman aged 40 to 50 with Graves' ophthalmopathy. The V and J genes are TRBV10-1 and TRBJ1-1; D not resolved. What was sequenced was blood. In nucleotides, the CDR3 is TGCGCCAGCAGTGCGATGACGGGCACTGAAGCTTTCTTT. As protein: CASSAMTGTEAFF.